This T cell receptor beta chain is drawn from a study of blood T cell repertoires in COVID-19. Germline loops: CDR1 MRHNA, CDR2 SNTAGT. This CDR3 is 14 amino acids long. J was trimmed by 6 bases and V by 6 bases; bases with no gene match: 4. Sequencing used immunoSEQ multiplex PCR; TCRdb keeps in-frame clones, though not all of them. In the table there are nearly 250,000 clones, about 82% of which are singletons. V usage is TRBV6-4 and J usage is TRBJ1-6; TRBD1 matches at 8 bases. The sample comprised peripheral blood. The source of this sequence is a woman of 80 years or more with COVID-19, enrolled during active disease. The CDR3 loop reads CASSGTGLNSPLHF. The CDR3 nucleotides are TGTGCCAGCAGCGGGACAGGCCTTAATTCACCCCTCCACTTT.